Presented here are 27 T cell receptor beta chains from one specimen sequenced in a study of blood T cell repertoires in COVID-19. Sequenced by immunoSEQ multiplex PCR; TCRdb stores in-frame clones only, minus some. The table includes 250,000 to 300,000 clones, 86% detected once. Material: PBMCs or T cells enriched from blood (not recorded which). Source of these receptors: a man aged 18 to 29 who had recovered from COVID-19.

V and J are TRBV7-9 and TRBJ1-5, with 7 bases aligning to TRBD1. Germline V gives CDR1 SEHNR, CDR2 FQNEAQ (reference sequence). Trimming cost V 4 bases and J 5 bases; bases outside gene matches: 2. CDR3 size: 13 residues. CDR3 region: CASSYTGDQPQHF. The CDR3 DNA reads TGTGCCAGCAGCTATACAGGGGATCAGCCCCAGCATTTT.

The sample holds one count of this clone. The chain links TRBV19 to TRBJ1-2, with D possibly being TRBD1 (5 bases). CDR1 is LNHDA and CDR2 is SQIVND in the germline V gene (reference sequence). Trimming shortened V by 5 bases and J by 2 bases, and 12 bases separated the two germline ends. The CDR3 loop spans 14 amino acids. CDR3 protein: CASSGGTQNYGYTF. Here the CDR3 DNA reads TGTGCCAGTAGTGGCGGGACGCAGAACTATGGCTACACCTTC.

The CDR3 coding sequence is TGTGCCAGCAGCCATCGCCGGGAGGGGGCCGCCTACGAGCAGTACTTC. Protein product: CASSHRREGAAYEQYF. The rearrangement joins TRBV3-1 (or the pseudogene TRBV3-2) to TRBJ2-7, with a possible D match to TRBD2 (8 bases). The CDR3 sequence is 16 residues long. V lost 3 bases, J lost 2 bases, and 17 bases lay in between. Looked up from germline, CDR1 is LGHDT and CDR2 is YNNKEL (reference sequence).

This chain joins TRBV6-4 and TRBJ1-2; TRBD1 aligns across 12 bases. Losses at the gene ends were 3 bases for V and 8 bases for J; bases not matched to a gene: 4. CDR1 and CDR2 (germline): MRHNA, SNTAGT. This CDR3 has 14 residues. The CDR3, as DNA: TGTGCCAGCAGTGATACCGGGACAGGGGGCGGCTACACCTTC. It specifies CASSDTGTGGGYTF.

This chain uses TRBV5-4 with TRBJ2-3; 8 bases fit TRBD2. CDR3 length: 15 residues. The junction had 4 bases not matched to a gene; V was cut back by 0 bases and J by 4 bases. The germline V gene has CDR1 SGHNT and CDR2 YYREEE (reference sequence). For the CDR3, the DNA is TGTGCCAGCAGCTTGGAAGCGGGAGTAGCAGATACGCAGTATTTT. It yields the protein CASSLEAGVADTQYF.

In this sample, this clone turned up once. The genes are TRBV5-1 and TRBJ2-3; D ambiguous. V was trimmed by 1 base and J by 1 base, leaving 10 bases between them. Germline lookup yields CDR1 SGHRS and CDR2 YFSETQ. The CDR3 sequence is 15 residues long. The DNA for the CDR3 is TGCGCCAGCAGCTTGCATCAGCGCCGCACAGATACGCAGTATTTT. Its protein product is CASSLHQRRTDTQYF.

This sequence joins TRBV5-4 and TRBJ2-1; weak D call: TRBD2 (6 bases). Per germline, CDR1 SGHNT and CDR2 YYREEE (reference sequence). This CDR3 has 15 amino acids. Between the trimmed V and J ends, which lost 4 bases and 4 bases, there was a span of 15 bases. CDR3 region: CASSPGREYYNEQFF. CDR3 bases: TGTGCCAGCAGCCCCGGGCGGGAATATTACAATGAGCAGTTCTTC.

This clone came up once. The rearrangement uses TRBV11-2 and TRBJ2-7; maybe TRBD2 (5 bases). In germline, CDR1 is SGHAT, CDR2 FQNNGV. This CDR3 has 15 amino acids. V lost 5 bases, J lost 2 bases, and 16 bases lay in between. CDR3 in DNA: TGTGCCAGCAGCCCTTCGAGCGGCATGGCCTACGAGCAGTACTTC. It encodes CASSPSSGMAYEQYF.

The chain recombines TRBV6-6 with TRBJ2-1, with TRBD1 matching over 8 bases. The ends lost 5 bases at V and 3 bases at J; junction bases unmatched: 12. This CDR3 comprises 17 residues. CDR1 and CDR2 (germline): MNHNY, SVGAGI (reference sequence). The CDR3 here is CASSQNLGTGIYNEQFF. The CDR3 DNA reads TGTGCCAGCAGTCAAAACCTCGGGACAGGCATCTACAATGAGCAGTTCTTC.

The J gene is TRBJ1-2, the V gene TRBV30, with D unclear. The V and J ends lost 4 bases and 2 bases respectively, with 17 bases between them. In germline, CDR1 is GTSNPN, CDR2 SVGIG (reference sequence). There are 15 residues in the CDR3. CDR3 loop: CAWKPPGVGNYGYTF. In DNA form, the CDR3 reads TGTGCCTGGAAACCCCCGGGTGTAGGCAACTATGGCTACACCTTC.

The V call is TRBV12-3 or TRBV12-4, the J call TRBJ1-5; D gene uncertain. This CDR3 is built from 13 residues. The ends were cut back, 4 bases at V and 4 bases at J, with 8 bases in the middle. CDR3: CASSSRENQPQHF. CDR3 DNA sequence: TGTGCCAGCAGTTCGAGGGAGAATCAGCCCCAGCATTTT.

The rearrangement uses TRBV19 and TRBJ2-2; 8 nucleotides agree with TRBD1. The CDR3 has 14 residues. Germline CDR1 is LNHDA and CDR2 is SQIVND (reference sequence). Trimming removed 11 bases from V and 0 bases from J; junction bases left unmatched: 5. The DNA for the CDR3 is TGTGCCGCCTGGGACAGGCCGAACACCGGGGAGCTGTTTTTT. Translating it yields CAAWDRPNTGELFF.

The chain links TRBV5-6 to TRBJ1-2, with D perhaps TRBD1 (5 bases). Trimming left V 6 bases short and J 8 bases short, with 14 bases between. CDR1 and CDR2 (germline): SGHDT, YYEEEE. This CDR3 comprises 12 residues. The CDR3 is CASTRGAGGYTF. The DNA of the CDR3 is TGTGCCAGCACCCGTGGGGCCGGAGGCTACACCTTC.

This chain links TRBV4-1 with TRBJ2-1; 7 nucleotides agree with TRBD1. CDR1 is MGHRA and CDR2 is YSYEKL in the germline V gene. V was pared by 0 bases and J by 9 bases, with 5 bases of the junction left unmatched. This CDR3 is built from 14 residues. CDR3 residues: CASSQDQRGREQFF. CDR3 nucleotide sequence: TGCGCCAGCAGCCAAGATCAGAGGGGGCGTGAGCAGTTCTTC.

The V gene is TRBV5-1, the J gene TRBJ1-2; maybe TRBD1 (5 bases). The germline V gene has CDR1 SGHRS and CDR2 YFSETQ. The CDR3 loop spans 16 amino acids. V shed 1 base and J shed 5 bases, with 18 bases lying between them. CDR3 residues: CASSLQRAGLGYGYTF. The CDR3 bases are TGCGCCAGCAGCTTGCAACGTGCGGGGCTAGGGTATGGCTACACCTTC.

The chain links TRBV4-1 to TRBJ2-5, with 8 bases fitting TRBD1. CDR3 size: 15 residues. Trimming cost V 0 bases and J 9 bases; bases outside gene matches: 9. CDR1 MGHRA and CDR2 YSYEKL come from the germline V gene. This CDR3 is CASSQDGQGPGAQYF. Here the CDR3 DNA reads TGCGCCAGCAGCCAAGACGGACAGGGCCCAGGGGCCCAGTACTTC.

The CDR3 nucleotides read TGTGCCAGCAGCCGCTTGATCGGGGGTTTTCCCGCTGAAGCTTTCTTT. This encodes CASSRLIGGFPAEAFF. The chain recombines TRBV27 with TRBJ1-1; possibly TRBD1 for D (5 bases). CDR3 length equals 16 residues. Germline values: CDR1 MNHEY, CDR2 SMNVEV (reference sequence). Trimming took off 6 bases at V and 6 bases at J, with 23 bases between the two ends.

V usage is TRBV6-5 and J usage is TRBJ2-7; D is possibly TRBD1 (6 bases). The CDR3 runs to 15 residues. Germline V CDR1 and CDR2: MNHEY, SVGAGI. Trimming stripped 6 bases from V and 4 bases from J, with 19 bases between. CDR3 sequence (DNA): TGTGCCAGCAGACTAGACAGGCCCGTCTTTTACGAGCAGTACTTC. Translated, it gives CASRLDRPVFYEQYF.

V is TRBV5-5 and J is TRBJ2-7, with D possibly being TRBD1 (5 bases). The germline V and J ends were trimmed by 4 bases and 0 bases, with 14 bases remaining between them. Germline values: CDR1 SGHKS, CDR2 YYEKEE (reference sequence). The CDR3 runs 15 residues. In DNA form, the CDR3 reads TGTGCCAGCAGCGGCAATGCTAGGGGCTCCTACGAGCAGTACTTC. Translation gives CASSGNARGSYEQYF.

In DNA, the CDR3 is TGTGCCAGCACCTCATCGAGGGAGCGGGGCGGCTACTATGGCTACACCTTC. Protein product: CASTSSRERGGYYGYTF. The chain couples TRBV28 to TRBJ1-2, with D possibly TRBD1 on 5 matching bases. Germline CDR1 and CDR2: MDHEN and SYDVKM. The CDR3 spans 17 residues. Between the trimmed V and J ends, which lost 7 bases and 3 bases, there was a span of 24 bases.

The chain recombines TRBV4-2 with TRBJ2-5, with D possibly TRBD2 on 6 matching bases. Germline V gene lookup returns CDR1 LGHNA and CDR2 YNFKEQ. V was trimmed by 2 bases and J by 2 bases, leaving 18 bases between them. CDR3 length: 17 amino acids. The CDR3 DNA reads TGTGCCAGCAGCCAAAATCCAGGAGGGCTCGGGCAAGAGACCCAGTACTTC. Its translation: CASSQNPGGLGQETQYF.

The V gene is TRBV10-3, the J gene TRBJ1-5; a weak D match, TRBD1 (5 bases). The CDR3 has 13 residues. Germline V gene sequence: CDR1 ENHRY, CDR2 SYGVKD. This chain's CDR3 is CASTENSNQPQHF. The CDR3 DNA reads as TGTGCATCGACAGAAAATAGCAATCAGCCCCAGCATTTT.

The J gene is TRBJ2-2, the V gene TRBV5-4; 9 nucleotides agree with TRBD1. With 4 bases clipped from V and 6 bases from J, the junction kept 10 bases outside the gene matches. The germline V gene has CDR1 SGHNT and CDR2 YYREEE (reference sequence). The CDR3 sequence is 16 residues long. The chain's CDR3 is CASSPRGTGLSGELFF. As DNA, the CDR3 is TGTGCCAGCAGCCCGAGGGGGACAGGGCTTTCCGGGGAGCTGTTTTTT.

This rearrangement joins TRBV5-1 to TRBJ1-1, with a possible D match to TRBD1 (5 bases). The CDR3 loop spans 13 amino acids. CDR1 SGHRS and CDR2 YFSETQ come from the germline V gene. Trimming stripped 3 bases from V and 5 bases from J, with 11 bases between. The CDR3 spells CASSSGVVTEAFF. CDR3 DNA sequence: TGCGCCAGCAGCTCGGGGGTTGTGACTGAAGCTTTCTTT.

This clone was observed a handful of times. The chain couples TRBV6-4 to TRBJ1-3, with 9 nucleotides matching TRBD1. Losses at the gene ends were 2 bases for V and 5 bases for J; bases not matched to a gene: 1. CDR1 and CDR2 (germline): MRHNA, SNTAGT. This CDR3 spans 14 amino acids. The CDR3 here is CASSDGQGRNTIYF. The CDR3 DNA reads TGTGCCAGCAGTGACGGACAGGGGCGAAACACCATATATTTT.

This clone was recorded once. Written as DNA, the CDR3 is TGTGCCAGCAGCTTAATGGGGCGGGATGATAGCAATGAGCAGTTCTTC. This codes for CASSLMGRDDSNEQFF. The V gene is TRBV7-3, the J gene TRBJ2-1; possibly TRBD2 for D (6 bases). The germline V gene encodes CDR1 SGHTA and CDR2 FQGTGA. The V and J ends lost 1 base and 6 bases respectively, with 16 bases between them. CDR3 size: 16 residues.

Comment on this clone: Other nucleotide sequences from this sample produce the same CDR3. The chain uses TRBV7-6 and TRBJ2-1; TRBD2 matches 11 bases. The CDR3 is made up of 14 amino acids. Germline CDR1 SGHVS, CDR2 FNYEAQ. V gave up 5 bases and J gave up 7 bases; unmatched junction bases: 4. CDR3 in DNA: TGTGCCAGCAGCCCCCTAGCGGGAGGTAATGAGCAGTTCTTC. Translation: CASSPLAGGNEQFF.